Presented here are 8 T cell receptor beta chains from one specimen sequenced in a study of read filtering for tumor transcriptome and immune sequencing. The library was built from 400 ng RNA with molecular barcoded adaptors for alpha/delta and beta/gamma chains. TCRdb itself ran the reads through MiXCR, one entry per CDR3 protein. The sample holds some 120,000 distinct CDR3 sequences, under 15% seen once. Sequencing used a population of CD138-negative cells sorted from bone marrow. These receptor sequences come from a donor at least 40 years old with multiple myeloma.

This clonotype was picked up a small number of times. CDR3 residues: CASSLVLGQNTEAFF. Here the CDR3 DNA reads TGCGCCAGCAGCTTGGTACTAGGCCAGAACACTGAAGCTTTCTTT. The chain uses TRBV5-1 and TRBJ1-1; D remains unclear. The CDR3 loop spans 15 amino acids. V lost 0 bases and J 1 base, leaving 10 bases between the germline ends. CDR1 is SGHRS and CDR2 is YFSETQ in the germline V gene.

This clonotype was seen ten or more times. The J gene is TRBJ1-1, the V gene TRBV20-1; no clear D. Germline values: CDR1 DFQATT, CDR2 SNEGSKA (reference sequence). The CDR3 sequence is 14 residues long. Trimming cost V 0 bases and J 3 bases, with 11 bases left between them. DNA for the CDR3: TGCAGTGCTAGAGATCCGGTCGGGGACACTGAAGCTTTCTTT. Translation gives CSARDPVGDTEAFF.

Notes on this clonotype: The junction departs from the called germline gene at one end, perhaps through a read error. The chain employs TRBV27 and TRBJ1-4, with 7 bases identical to TRBD1. Germline V gene data show CDR1 as MNHEY and CDR2 as SMNVEV (reference sequence). The CDR3 covers 15 residues. CDR3 sequence reads: CASSPKYGQDEKLFF. The DNA for the CDR3 is TGTGCCAGCAGTCCCAAATATGGACAGGATGAAAAGCTGTTTTTT.

Points on this clonotype: The likely explanation is a read error, given a far larger clone one base away. The rearrangement uses TRBV5-1 and TRBJ2-1; D possibly corresponds to TRBD2 (6 bases). Germline CDR1 is SGHRS and CDR2 is YFSETQ. The CDR3 covers 16 residues. In DNA, the CDR3 is TGTGCCAGCAACGTAGAAGGGCGGGGCCGGTACAATGAGCAGTTCTTC. Encoded protein: CASNVEGRGRYNEQFF. The whole variable domain, filled in from reference TRBV5-1 and TRBJ2-1, reads KAGVTQTPRYLIKTRGQQVTLSCSPISGHRSVSWYQQTPGQGLQFLFEYFSETQRNKGNFPGRFSGRQFSNSRSEMNVSTLELGDSALYLCASNVEGRGRYNEQFFGPGTRLTVL.

The table lists this clonotype with many counts. The rearrangement joins TRBV13 to TRBJ2-2; possibly TRBD2 for D (6 bases). Germline V gene sequence: CDR1 PRHDT, CDR2 FYEKMQ (reference sequence). V was clipped by 5 bases and J by 3 bases, with 13 bases between them. This CDR3 is 15 amino acids long. The CDR3 reads CASSLGTSHTGELFF. The CDR3 DNA is TGTGCCAGCAGCCTTGGGACTTCCCACACCGGGGAGCTGTTTTTT.

This clonotype was detected many times. The chain couples TRBV6-1 to TRBJ1-5; TRBD1 aligns across 7 bases. The CDR3 spans 15 residues. Per the germline V gene, CDR1 is MNHNS and CDR2 is SASEGT. V was clipped by 6 bases and J by 0 bases; unmatched bases: 5. The CDR3 reads CASRTGEVSNQPQHF. The CDR3 DNA follows: TGTGCCAGCAGAACAGGGGAGGTTAGCAATCAGCCCCAGCATTTT.

Remarks on this clonotype: A much larger clone differs from this one at a single base, so this may be a read error. The CDR3 loop reads CASSPLRDEYGYTF. The CDR3 DNA follows: TGTGCCAGCAGTCCCTTGCGGGACGAATATGGCTACACCTTC. The rearrangement uses TRBV12-3 or TRBV12-4 and TRBJ1-2; possible D gene TRBD1, 5 bases. With 5 bases removed from V and 5 bases from J, the gap between germline ends came to 15 bases. CDR3 length equals 14 residues.

To note about this clonotype: As the CDR3 is not closed by the conserved phenylalanine or tryptophan, this likely results from a read error. The chain is built from TRBV20-1 and TRBJ2-3; D assignment may be TRBD1 or TRBD2 (6 bases each). Germline loops: CDR1 DFQATT, CDR2 SNEGSKA (reference sequence). V was pared by 5 bases and J by 4 bases, with 19 bases between. The CDR3 covers 15 residues. Here the CDR3 DNA reads TGCAGTGCTTCTGGAGGCGGCGGGACATCAGATACGCAGTATCTT. It is translated as CSASGGGGTSDTQYL.